The sequence of this TCR beta chain was determined in a study of CD8 T cells in Susac syndrome. The V end lost 1 base, the J end lost 6 bases, and 12 bases lay between the germline ends. Per germline, CDR1 SGHRS and CDR2 YFSETQ. This CDR3 spans 14 amino acids. Sequencing of TCR beta was undertaken in CD8+ and CD4+ T cells derived from blood. In contrast to the negatively isolated CD8+ and CD4+ T cells, TEMRA cells were FACS-enriched. After extraction with the RNeasy kit, about 0.5 to 1 ug of the RNA was reverse transcribed using random hexamers. The method of amplification for TCR beta CDR3 was immunoSEQ multiplex PCR, covering 54 Vbeta and 13 Jbeta. TCRdb passed the immunoSEQ multiplex PCR reads through MiXCR, listing each CDR3 protein once. The sample includes approximately 120,000 distinct CDR3 sequences, approximately 93% seen only once; the top ten take over 0.3%.

This TCR was sampled from a human donor with multiple sclerosis. The V call is TRBV5-1, the J call TRBJ2-3; D not certain. The sequenced sample consisted of CD8+ T cells from PBMCs. The CDR3 reads CASSLRYSEDTQYF. Written as DNA, the CDR3 is TGCGCCAGCAGCTTGAGGTACTCGGAGGATACGCAGTATTTT.